The 12 T cell receptor beta chains presented below share a single source sample, sequenced in a study of cytomegalovirus exposure and HLA in healthy donors. 13 Jbeta primers and 60 Vbeta primers were used for the PCR. Method: immunoSEQ multiplex PCR; TCRdb's copy keeps in-frame clones and lacks some. The sample lists around 110,000 clones, roughly 80% seen once, with roughly 3.6% in the top ten. Input material: PBMCs. These receptors all stem from a man aged 60 to 75 in good health and CMV-seronegative.

On this clone itself: The junction shows a germline mismatch at one end, possibly a read error. Other DNA sequences from this sample encode an identical CDR3 as well. The gene calls are TRBV5-1 and TRBJ2-2; the D gene is possibly TRBD2 (6 bases). This CDR3 is built from 15 residues. Germline assignment: CDR1 SGHRS and CDR2 YFSETQ. This CDR3 reads CASSLEGGNPGELFF. As DNA, the CDR3 is TGCGCCAGCAGCCTGGAAGGAGGGAACCCCGGGGAGCTGTTTTTT.

V and J are TRBV18 and TRBJ2-7, with 8 bases aligning to TRBD1. Per the germline V gene, CDR1 is KGHSH and CDR2 is LQKENI. V was pared by 3 bases and J by 5 bases, with 12 bases of the junction left unmatched. This CDR3 region has 16 residues. The CDR3 DNA reads TGTGCCAGCTCACCCCGTGGAGGACAGGGACCCCACGAGCAGTACTTC. Amino acids: CASSPRGGQGPHEQYF.

The chain recombines TRBV4-2 with TRBJ1-2; D might be TRBD1 (6 bases). The length of the CDR3 is 17 residues. Germline CDR1 and CDR2: LGHNA and YNFKEQ. The V and J ends lost 5 bases and 0 bases respectively, with 19 bases between them. CDR3 region: CASSTRSGTNPNYGYTF. Written as DNA, the CDR3 is TGTGCCAGCAGCACCCGTTCCGGGACAAATCCTAACTATGGCTACACCTTC.

The genes are TRBV5-4 and TRBJ1-1, with 7 nucleotides matching TRBD1. The J segment lost 1 base and the V segment lost 4 bases, leaving 10 bases of the junction unmatched. CDR1 and CDR2 from the germline V gene are SGHNT and YYREEE (reference sequence). The length of the CDR3 is 16 residues. CDR3 in amino acids: CASSGLRQGGNTEAFF. CDR3 sequence (DNA): TGTGCCAGCAGCGGACTTCGACAGGGTGGGAACACTGAAGCTTTCTTT.

The V gene is TRBV7-2, the J gene TRBJ1-5; 7 bases are a match to TRBD1. The CDR3 length is 13 residues. The germline V gene has CDR1 SGHTA and CDR2 FQGNSA. Trimming removed 5 bases from V and 6 bases from J; junction bases left unmatched: 4. The DNA of the CDR3 is TGTGCCAGCAGCCAGGGGACAGCTCAGCCCCAGCATTTT. Its translation: CASSQGTAQPQHF.

The chain couples TRBV2 to TRBJ2-2; 8 positions match TRBD1. This CDR3 is built from 16 residues. The ends lost 7 bases at V and 3 bases at J; junction bases unmatched: 10. The germline gives CDR1 SNHLY, CDR2 FYNNEI. The CDR3, as DNA: TGTGCCAGCAAGGTCTTCGGACAGGGCTACACCGGGGAGCTGTTTTTT. Protein sequence: CASKVFGQGYTGELFF.

The CDR3 coding sequence is TGTGCCAGCAGCCCGACAGCTATGAATGGCTACACCTTC. Translating gives CASSPTAMNGYTF. The chain employs TRBV2 and TRBJ1-2, with D possibly TRBD1 on 5 matching bases. In germline, CDR1 is SNHLY, CDR2 FYNNEI. CDR3 length: 13 residues. V was shortened by 6 bases and J by 6 bases, with 14 bases between the two germline ends.

The chain carries TRBV29-1 and TRBJ1-4; 10 bases match TRBD1. Germline values: CDR1 SQVTM, CDR2 ANQGSEA. V lost 0 bases, J lost 8 bases, and 3 bases stayed unmatched. This CDR3 has 14 residues. CDR3 loop: CSVEETGGREKLFF. Written as DNA, the CDR3 is TGCAGCGTTGAAGAGACAGGGGGCAGGGAAAAACTGTTTTTT.

This chain joins TRBV2 and TRBJ1-2; maybe TRBD1 (6 bases). The V gene's germline CDR1 is SNHLY and CDR2 FYNNEI. The CDR3 length is 13 residues. Trimming stripped 6 bases from V and 2 bases from J, with 10 bases between. CDR3 sequence (DNA): TGTGCCAGCAGAGGGGGGGGGAACTATGGCTACACCTTC. Its translation: CASRGGGNYGYTF.

The J gene is TRBJ2-1, the V gene TRBV5-1, with 12 nucleotides matching TRBD2. The ends lost 3 bases at V and 2 bases at J; junction bases unmatched: 0. There are 15 residues in the CDR3. Germline CDR1 reads SGHRS; CDR2 reads YFSETQ. The CDR3 DNA reads as TGCGCCAGCAGCTCTAGCGGGGGGGCCTACAATGAGCAGTTCTTC. Translated, it gives CASSSSGGAYNEQFF.

CDR3 sequence (DNA): TGTGCCTGGAGTGTAGGGTTTTCGGGGATCACAGATACGCAGTATTTT. Protein product: CAWSVGFSGITDTQYF. The chain is built from TRBV30 and TRBJ2-3, with a weak D call TRBD2 (5 bases). CDR1 is GTSNPN and CDR2 is SVGIG in the germline V gene (reference sequence). V lost 0 bases to trimming and J lost 2 bases, with 15 bases between them. The CDR3 is made up of 16 amino acids.

The chain has TRBV28 and TRBJ1-1; D perhaps matches TRBD1 (5 bases). The V end was cut by 4 bases, the J end by 4 bases, with 7 bases between. The CDR3 consists of 12 residues. From germline, CDR1 is MDHEN and CDR2 SYDVKM. The CDR3 reads CASSSRVTEAFF. The CDR3 DNA sequence: TGTGCCAGCAGTTCCAGGGTCACTGAAGCTTTCTTT.